This is a list of T cell receptor beta chains from one sample in a study of blood T cell repertoires in COVID-19. Profiling relied on immunoSEQ multiplex PCR, and the TCRdb table lists in-frame clones only, not all of them. Counted here are approximately 110,000 clones, roughly 85% occurring once; the ten biggest clones make up 3% to 4%. Sequenced sample: peripheral blood. These receptors were taken from a man aged 40-55 years with acute or convalescent COVID-19. CDR3s include the opening cysteine and the closing phenylalanine or tryptophan. Each record gives: V gene, clone size, J gene, CDR3 protein. Expanded clones are given a class, and other clones once, few, many or no size at all.

v_call: TRBV11-2; clone_size: once; j_call: TRBJ2-2; cdr3_aa: CASSSGLGTGELFF
v_call: TRBV6-4; clone_size: -; j_call: TRBJ2-7; cdr3_aa: CASSPRLAGGLYEQYF
v_call: TRBV30; clone_size: -; j_call: TRBJ1-1; cdr3_aa: CAWAPGGHTEAFF
v_call: TRBV10-3; clone_size: -; j_call: TRBJ2-1; cdr3_aa: CAITEDRDPYNEQFF
v_call: TRBV21-1; clone_size: -; j_call: TRBJ2-1; cdr3_aa: CASSVGLAGDWEQFF
v_call: TRBV11-2; clone_size: -; j_call: TRBJ2-2; cdr3_aa: CASSFGVHTGELFF
v_call: TRBV10-3; clone_size: -; j_call: TRBJ1-5; cdr3_aa: CAISPGQLNQPQHF
v_call: TRBV4-1; clone_size: -; j_call: TRBJ2-3; cdr3_aa: CASSQLGIGTQYF
v_call: TRBV15; clone_size: -; j_call: TRBJ1-6; cdr3_aa: CATRSLDRGNSPLHF
v_call: TRBV12-3/TRBV12-4; clone_size: few; j_call: TRBJ1-6; cdr3_aa: CASSTGGGSPLHF
v_call: TRBV5-6; clone_size: -; j_call: TRBJ1-2; cdr3_aa: CASSLAGDRGLSNYGYTF
v_call: TRBV12-2; clone_size: -; j_call: TRBJ1-5; cdr3_aa: CASRDINRDRVCHRNQPQHF
v_call: TRBV9; clone_size: -; j_call: TRBJ1-2; cdr3_aa: CASSVEGQFSYGYTF
v_call: TRBV3-1/TRBV3-2; clone_size: -; j_call: TRBJ2-4; cdr3_aa: CASSRTGGALGNIQYF
v_call: TRBV19; clone_size: -; j_call: TRBJ2-7; cdr3_aa: CASSIPGRQLKLAYEQYF
v_call: TRBV6-2/TRBV6-3; clone_size: -; j_call: TRBJ1-5; cdr3_aa: CASSGTGGLDQPQHF
v_call: TRBV24-1; clone_size: -; j_call: TRBJ2-7; cdr3_aa: CARGTGAFSYEQYF
v_call: TRBV13; clone_size: -; j_call: TRBJ2-5; cdr3_aa: CASSRGGRFLQETQYF
v_call: TRBV18; clone_size: -; j_call: TRBJ2-3; cdr3_aa: CASSPRARTDTQYF
v_call: TRBV7-9; clone_size: -; j_call: TRBJ2-2; cdr3_aa: CASSPRDGGFTGELFF
v_call: TRBV5-4; clone_size: -; j_call: TRBJ1-1; cdr3_aa: CASSLATQTGRGTEAFF
v_call: TRBV24-1; clone_size: -; j_call: TRBJ2-1; cdr3_aa: CATSDWGTGTYNEQFF
v_call: TRBV7-3; clone_size: -; j_call: TRBJ1-2; cdr3_aa: CASSLGATTNYGYTF
v_call: TRBV7-8; clone_size: -; j_call: TRBJ2-5; cdr3_aa: CASSSSGKETQYF
v_call: TRBV10-1; clone_size: -; j_call: TRBJ1-2; cdr3_aa: CASSERPGQIYGYTF
v_call: TRBV20-1; clone_size: -; j_call: TRBJ1-5; cdr3_aa: CSASARSLDQPQHF
v_call: TRBV24-1; clone_size: -; j_call: TRBJ2-3; cdr3_aa: CATSATFSGGTDTQYF
v_call: TRBV5-1; clone_size: -; j_call: TRBJ2-3; cdr3_aa: CASSKGGGVGTDTQYF
v_call: TRBV2; clone_size: -; j_call: TRBJ1-5; cdr3_aa: CASSEGVRQPQHF
v_call: TRBV7-6; clone_size: once; j_call: TRBJ2-1; cdr3_aa: CASSLAAGDEQFF
v_call: TRBV5-5; clone_size: once; j_call: TRBJ1-1; cdr3_aa: CASSFGGVGIEAFF
v_call: TRBV7-9; clone_size: few; j_call: TRBJ1-2; cdr3_aa: CASSSGGVYGYTF